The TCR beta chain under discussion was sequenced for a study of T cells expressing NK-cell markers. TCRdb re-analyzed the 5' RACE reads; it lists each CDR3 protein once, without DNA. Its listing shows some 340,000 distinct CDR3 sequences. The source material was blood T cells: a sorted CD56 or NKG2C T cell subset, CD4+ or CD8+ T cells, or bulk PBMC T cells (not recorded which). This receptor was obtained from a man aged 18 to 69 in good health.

The chain's CDR3 is CATSSRGRNNEQFF. The chain employs TRBV15 and TRBJ2-1; TCRdb's D call, TRBD2, is unchecked because there is no DNA. Looked up from germline, CDR1 is LNHNV and CDR2 is YYDKDF (reference sequence). This CDR3 spans 14 amino acids.